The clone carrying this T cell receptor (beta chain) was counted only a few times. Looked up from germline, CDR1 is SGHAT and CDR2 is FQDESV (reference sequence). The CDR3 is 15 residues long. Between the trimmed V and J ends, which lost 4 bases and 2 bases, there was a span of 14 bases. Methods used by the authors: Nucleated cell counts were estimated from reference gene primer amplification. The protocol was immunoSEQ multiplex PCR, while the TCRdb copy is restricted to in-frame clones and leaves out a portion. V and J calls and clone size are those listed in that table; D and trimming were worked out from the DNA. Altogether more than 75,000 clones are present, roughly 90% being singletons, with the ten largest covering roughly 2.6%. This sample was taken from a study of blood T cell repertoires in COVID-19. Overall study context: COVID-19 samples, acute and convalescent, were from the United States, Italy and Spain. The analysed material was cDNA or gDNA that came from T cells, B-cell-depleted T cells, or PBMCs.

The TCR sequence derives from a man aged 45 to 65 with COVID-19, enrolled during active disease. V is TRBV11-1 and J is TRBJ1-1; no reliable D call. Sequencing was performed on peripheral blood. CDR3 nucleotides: TGTGCCAGCAGCTGGAGTTGGGTCGGAAACACTGAAGCTTTCTTT. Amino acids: CASSWSWVGNTEAFF.